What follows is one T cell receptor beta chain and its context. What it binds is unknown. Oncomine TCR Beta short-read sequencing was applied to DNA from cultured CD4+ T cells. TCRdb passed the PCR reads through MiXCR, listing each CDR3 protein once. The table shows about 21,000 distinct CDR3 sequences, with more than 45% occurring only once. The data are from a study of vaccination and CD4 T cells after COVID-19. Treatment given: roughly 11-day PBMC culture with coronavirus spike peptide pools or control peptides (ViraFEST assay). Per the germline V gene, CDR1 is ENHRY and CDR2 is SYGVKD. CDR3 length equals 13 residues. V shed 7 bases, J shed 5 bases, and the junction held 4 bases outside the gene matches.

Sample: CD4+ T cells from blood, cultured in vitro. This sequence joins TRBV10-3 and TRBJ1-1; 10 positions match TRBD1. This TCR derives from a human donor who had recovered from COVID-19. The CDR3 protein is CAITGQGETEAFF. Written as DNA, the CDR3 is TGTGCCATCACCGGACAGGGGGAAACTGAAGCTTTCTTT.